The sequence of this T cell receptor (beta chain) was determined in a study of blood T cells in healthy people across ages. Study conclusions and caveats: TCR beta diversity, measured per million T cells, fell in a roughly linear way with age.

Combining a sample-barcoded 5' primer with a J-beta primer mix, a second PCR ran for about 7 to 11 cycles. TCRdb recomputed calls from the 5' RACE reads with MiXCR, one row per CDR3 protein. The data hold around 1,000,000 distinct CDR3 sequences, with about two fifths observed a single time. Germline CDR1 is MGHRA and CDR2 is YSYEKL. Between the trimmed V and J ends, which lost 0 bases and 5 bases, there was a span of 13 bases. The CDR3 totals 15 residues. With regard to this clonotype: The antigen remains undetermined.

The clonotype originates from a man between 18 and 29 years old in good health. The rearrangement uses TRBV4-1 and TRBJ2-5; no clear D. The specimen sequenced was blood. As DNA, the CDR3 is TGCGCCAGCAGCCAAGATTGGGATAGCCGGGAGACCCAGTACTTC. Translation: CASSQDWDSRETQYF.